Presented here are 28 T cell receptor beta chains from one specimen sequenced in a study of blood T cell repertoires in COVID-19 (dated by TCRdb to 2018 to 2020). To prepare the library, the immunoSEQ multiplex PCR assay was applied. In TCRdb, the immuneACCESS table is reduced to in-frame sequences with V and J assigned. These tables do not hold every clone; where another copy was compared, an unresolved V gene accounts for under half, and the others remain unexplained. For this sample there are 200,000 to 300,000 clones; around 87% appear just once. The ten largest make up around 5.1% of the sample. Input material: peripheral blood. The receptors here all came from a woman between 55 and 75 years old with COVID-19, enrolled during active disease.

The chain is built from TRBV5-1 and TRBJ1-1, with TRBD1 as a possible D gene (5 bases). Deletions cut 4 bases from V and 4 bases from J, with 11 bases between. Germline V gene sequence: CDR1 SGHRS, CDR2 YFSETQ. This CDR3 region has 13 residues. The chain's CDR3 is CASSTDSGTEAFF. CDR3 bases: TGCGCCAGCAGCACTGACAGTGGCACTGAAGCTTTCTTT.

The chain uses TRBV11-3 and TRBJ2-1; maybe TRBD2 (6 bases). The CDR3 has 17 amino acids. V was trimmed by 5 bases and J by 3 bases, leaving 20 bases between them. Per germline, CDR1 SGHNT and CDR2 YENEEA. The chain's CDR3 is CASSPRAKAGGYNEQFF. The CDR3 nucleotides are TGTGCCAGCAGCCCCCGGGCGAAAGCGGGCGGCTACAATGAGCAGTTCTTC.

The rearrangement uses TRBV19 and TRBJ2-1, with TRBD2 matching over 10 bases. CDR3 length equals 14 residues. Germline CDR1 reads LNHDA; CDR2 reads SQIVND (reference sequence). The J segment lost 10 bases and the V segment lost 5 bases, leaving 8 bases of the junction unmatched. Written as DNA, the CDR3 is TGTGCCAGTAGTGAGCCTAGCGGGAGTCGGGAGCAGTTCTTC. It encodes CASSEPSGSREQFF. The whole variable domain, filled in from reference TRBV19 and TRBJ2-1, reads DGGITQSPKYLFRKEGQNVTLSCEQNLNHDAMYWYRQDPGQGLRLIYYSQIVNDFQKGDIAEGYSVSREKKESFPLTVTSAQKNPTAFYLCASSEPSGSREQFFGPGTRLTVL.

J is TRBJ1-2 and V is TRBV2; 8 positions match TRBD1. This CDR3 region has 13 residues. Germline V gives CDR1 SNHLY, CDR2 FYNNEI. Trimming removed 3 bases from V and 4 bases from J; junction bases left unmatched: 1. The CDR3 reads CASSEDRAYGYTF. DNA for the CDR3: TGTGCCAGCAGTGAGGACAGGGCCTATGGCTACACCTTC.

The chain employs TRBV15 and TRBJ2-3; 16 nucleotides align to TRBD2. The CDR3 is made up of 19 amino acids. Germline V gene data show CDR1 as LNHNV and CDR2 as YYDKDF (reference sequence). Trimming took 2 bases from V and 4 from J; bases not matched to a gene: 9. CDR3 DNA: TGTGCCACCAGCAGATACGGGACTAGCGGGAGGGCCATCGCAGATACGCAGTATTTT. This encodes CATSRYGTSGRAIADTQYF.

This chain joins TRBV29-1 and TRBJ2-1; TRBD2 agrees at 9 bases. Germline V gene lookup returns CDR1 SQVTM and CDR2 ANQGSEA. V lost 0 bases and J lost 14; bases outside the gene matches: 14. The CDR3 covers 15 residues. CDR3 DNA sequence: TGCAGCGTTGAAGATCTTGCGGGAGGGCCCACCGAGAAGTTCTTC. As protein: CSVEDLAGGPTEKFF.

The CDR3 nucleotides read TGTGCCACCAGCAGAGACGTGACAGGGCTCTATGGCTACACCTTC. Protein: CATSRDVTGLYGYTF. This chain links TRBV15 with TRBJ1-2; the match to TRBD1 covers 7 bases. J gave up 4 bases and V 0 bases, and 5 bases lay outside the gene matches. This CDR3 spans 15 amino acids. Germline values: CDR1 LNHNV, CDR2 YYDKDF (reference sequence).

In the case of this clone: Other DNA sequences within the sample encode an identical CDR3. The rearrangement links TRBV7-8 to TRBJ1-6; no clear D gene. V lost 1 base and J 6 bases, leaving 10 bases between the germline ends. The germline V gene encodes CDR1 SGHVS and CDR2 FQNEAQ. This CDR3 comprises 15 residues. The CDR3 bases are TGTGCCAGCAGCTTAGGGCACAGCAGTAATTCACCCCTCCACTTT. The encoded protein is CASSLGHSSNSPLHF.

The sample holds one count of this clone. V and J are TRBV7-9 and TRBJ2-7, with TRBD2 identical over 7 bases. Germline V gene sequence: CDR1 SEHNR, CDR2 FQNEAQ (reference sequence). Trimming at V came to 0 bases and at J to 5 bases, leaving 10 bases not matched to a gene. The CDR3 sequence is 16 residues long. CDR3 sequence reads: CASSLALGGSGNEQYF. The CDR3 region has the DNA TGTGCCAGCAGCTTAGCTCTTGGCGGGAGCGGGAACGAGCAGTACTTC. Complete variable domain (other parts from reference TRBV7-9 and TRBJ2-7): DTGVSQNPRHKITKRGQNVTFRCDPISEHNRLYWYRQTLGQGPEFLTYFQNEAQLEKSRLLSDRFSAERPKGSFSTLEIQRTEQGDSAMYLCASSLALGGSGNEQYFGPGTRLTVT.

The chain carries TRBV3-1 (or the pseudogene TRBV3-2) and TRBJ2-7; 7 bases line up with TRBD2. There are 20 residues in the CDR3. Trimming took 0 bases from V and 4 from J; bases not matched to a gene: 21. CDR1 is LGHDT and CDR2 is YNNKEL in the germline V gene (reference sequence). In nucleotides, the CDR3 is TGTGCCAGCAGCCAAGATCTGGGCGGGAGATTCGATAGTCCACCATACGAGCAGTACTTC. This encodes CASSQDLGGRFDSPPYEQYF.

CDR3: CASSLAGTIPPQHF. The CDR3 bases are TGTGCCAGCAGCTTAGCCGGCACTATACCGCCCCAGCATTTT. The V call is TRBV7-8, the J call TRBJ1-5; D is undetermined. In germline, CDR1 is SGHVS, CDR2 FQNEAQ. V was cut by 0 bases and J by 9 bases, with 12 bases left in between. The CDR3 consists of 14 residues. The variable domain in full, with the rest retrieved from reference TRBV7-8 and TRBJ1-5, is GAGVSQSPRYKVAKRGQDVALRCDPISGHVSLFWYQQALGQGPEFLTYFQNEAQLDKSGLPSDRFFAERPEGSVSTLKIQRTQQEDSAVYLCASSLAGTIPPQHFGDGTRLSIL.

The gene calls are TRBV2 and TRBJ1-4; D gene unclear. Germline V gene sequence: CDR1 SNHLY, CDR2 FYNNEI. The V gene lost 7 bases and the J gene lost 0 bases, with 9 bases spanning the gap. The CDR3 contains 14 residues. The DNA of the CDR3 is TGTGCCAGCAAAGAGTTAGCAACTAATGAAAAACTGTTTTTT. Amino acids: CASKELATNEKLFF.

The chain links TRBV28 to TRBJ1-6; 9 positions match TRBD1. Germline V CDR1 and CDR2: MDHEN, SYDVKM. The CDR3 loop spans 15 amino acids. The V gene end was trimmed by 3 bases and the J gene end by 5 bases; junction bases not matched to a gene: 2. The CDR3 sequence is CASSLWDRDNSPLHF. The CDR3 bases are TGTGCCAGCAGTTTGTGGGACAGGGATAATTCACCCCTCCACTTT.

Concerning this clone: The conserved phenylalanine or tryptophan is not found at the CDR3 terminus, so this likely reflects a read error. Because the CDR3's place on the DNA is in doubt, the DNA is left out and the CDR3 is given as listed by TCRdb. The rearrangement links TRBV27 to TRBJ1-1; the D call of TRBD1 is as the table states it, not checked on the DNA. The CDR3 has 13 residues if both end residues are counted. Per the germline V gene, CDR1 is MNHEY and CDR2 is SMNVEV (reference sequence). This CDR3 is CASRRSGTGKTYL.

The J gene is TRBJ1-2, the V gene TRBV5-4; TRBD1 matches at 7 bases. V gave up 4 bases and J gave up 6 bases; unmatched junction bases: 9. The CDR3 is 14 amino acids. Germline V gene data show CDR1 as SGHNT and CDR2 as YYREEE (reference sequence). In nucleotides, the CDR3 is TGTGCCAGCAGCCCGCGACAGGGCAGTGATGGCTACACCTTC. This codes for CASSPRQGSDGYTF.

The gene calls are TRBV18 and TRBJ2-6, with TRBD1 matching over 7 bases. Germline V CDR1 and CDR2: KGHSH, LQKENI. This CDR3 is 18 amino acids long. With 2 bases clipped from V and 0 bases from J, the junction kept 7 bases outside the gene matches. This CDR3 reads CASSPRQGPDSGANVLTF. As DNA, the CDR3 is TGTGCCAGCTCACCAAGACAGGGACCTGACTCTGGGGCCAACGTCCTGACTTTC.

The chain's CDR3 is CASSHIGGAYSGNTIYF. DNA of the CDR3: TGTGCCAGCAGTCATATCGGGGGGGCCTACTCTGGAAACACCATATATTTT. The rearrangement joins TRBV3-1 (or the pseudogene TRBV3-2) to TRBJ1-3; D possibly corresponds to TRBD1 (6 bases). Trimming removed 6 bases from V and 0 bases from J, with 18 bases in between. CDR1 and CDR2 from the germline V gene are LGHDT and YNNKEL (reference sequence). The CDR3 is made up of 17 amino acids.

V gene TRBV19 combines with J gene TRBJ2-1; 7 bases are a match to TRBD2. The CDR3 has 16 amino acids. Germline-derived CDR1 and CDR2 are LNHDA and SQIVND (reference sequence). With V trimmed by 7 bases and J by 2 bases, 11 bases remained unmatched. The chain's CDR3 is CASTSGASGTYNEQFF. CDR3 in DNA: TGTGCCAGTACCTCTGGGGCTAGCGGTACCTACAATGAGCAGTTCTTC.

The rearrangement uses TRBV5-1 and TRBJ2-2; D perhaps matches TRBD1 (5 bases). The germline V and J ends were trimmed by 0 bases and 2 bases, with 8 bases remaining between them. This CDR3 contains 15 residues. CDR1 SGHRS and CDR2 YFSETQ come from the germline V gene. CDR3 DNA sequence: TGCGCCAGCAGCTTGGGGACACCCAACACCGGGGAGCTGTTTTTT. This codes for CASSLGTPNTGELFF.

The chain is built from TRBV5-1 and TRBJ1-1; D is unresolved. This CDR3 comprises 13 residues. Trimming pared 4 bases from V and 8 bases from J, leaving 15 bases between. Germline CDR1 and CDR2: SGHRS and YFSETQ. CDR3 coding DNA: TGCGCCAGCAGCAGTCCCTCTCCGGGGGAAGCTTTCTTT. The encoded protein is CASSSPSPGEAFF.

V usage is TRBV6-1 and J usage is TRBJ1-2; TRBD1 agrees at 7 bases. The CDR3 covers 18 residues. J gave up 4 bases and V 0 bases, and 14 bases lay outside the gene matches. Germline V gene data show CDR1 as MNHNS and CDR2 as SASEGT. CDR3 nucleotides: TGTGCCAGCAGTGAAGCAGGGGGCTTCCGGGACAGAATCTATGGCTACACCTTC. Translation gives CASSEAGGFRDRIYGYTF.

The V call is TRBV28, the J call TRBJ2-5; TRBD1 is a possible D gene (5 bases). Between the trimmed V and J ends, which lost 6 bases and 5 bases, there was a span of 13 bases. The CDR3 is 13 residues long. CDR1 MDHEN and CDR2 SYDVKM come from the germline V gene. Here the CDR3 DNA reads TGTGCCAGCAGCAAGACAGCCCGGGAGACCCAGTACTTC. Translated, it gives CASSKTARETQYF.

Written as DNA, the CDR3 is TGTGCCAGTAGTGGCGAGACAGTGATTAATGAAAAACTGTTTTTT. It is translated as CASSGETVINEKLFF. The chain carries TRBV19 and TRBJ1-4, with D tentatively TRBD1 (5 bases). The germline V and J ends were trimmed by 5 bases and 4 bases, with 14 bases remaining between them. From germline, CDR1 is LNHDA and CDR2 SQIVND (reference sequence). The CDR3 consists of 15 residues.

This chain links TRBV6-2 or TRBV6-3 with TRBJ1-1, with a tentative D call TRBD1 (6 bases). Per germline, CDR1 MNHEY and CDR2 SVGEGT. Trimming took off 4 bases at V and 0 bases at J, with 9 bases between the two ends. The CDR3 has 14 amino acids. The CDR3, as DNA: TGTGCCAGCAGTTCGACAGGATTGAACACTGAAGCTTTCTTT. It codes for CASSSTGLNTEAFF.

This clone was recorded only once. The chain joins TRBV2 to TRBJ2-2, with unresolved D. Germline V gives CDR1 SNHLY, CDR2 FYNNEI. This CDR3 region has 15 residues. V lost 3 bases and J 2 bases, leaving 10 bases between the germline ends. CDR3: CASSDARLNTGELFF. The CDR3 coding sequence is TGTGCCAGCAGTGATGCCAGGTTAAACACCGGGGAGCTGTTTTTT.

This clone was picked up one time. The CDR3 region is CASSYSVTGTGGLYSNQPQHF. The DNA for the CDR3 is TGTGCCAGCAGTTACTCCGTAACCGGGACAGGGGGCCTGTATAGCAATCAGCCCCAGCATTTT. The J gene is TRBJ1-5, the V gene TRBV6-2 or TRBV6-3; 12 bases fit TRBD1. Unmatched junction bases numbered 12, after V lost 0 bases and J lost 0 bases. Germline V lookup: CDR1 MNHEY, CDR2 SVGEGT. This CDR3 comprises 21 residues.

The chain joins TRBV3-1 (or the pseudogene TRBV3-2) to TRBJ1-5; D may be TRBD1 (6 bases). Germline loops: CDR1 LGHDT, CDR2 YNNKEL (reference sequence). The CDR3 sequence is 16 residues long. Trimming stripped 7 bases from V and 8 bases from J, with 24 bases between. The CDR3 loop is CASNTYRHRATEPQHF. In DNA form, the CDR3 reads TGTGCCAGCAACACTTACCGACACAGGGCGACTGAGCCCCAGCATTTT.

V gene TRBV9 combines with J gene TRBJ2-5; D remains ambiguous. The CDR3 consists of 13 residues. The V end lost 4 bases, the J end lost 2 bases, and 9 bases lay between the germline ends. The germline CDR1 and CDR2 sequences are SGDLS and YYNGEE. The CDR3 nucleotides are TGTGCCAGCAGCCTAAGCTGGCAAGAGACCCAGTACTTC. Translation gives CASSLSWQETQYF.